These 2 T cell receptor beta chains originate from one sample sequenced in a study of post-analysis software for immune sequencing data. Included in the TCR beta cDNA libraries were unique molecular identifiers. MiXCR, run by TCRdb on the PCR reads, gives a single entry per CDR3 protein. The repertoire holds some 260,000 distinct CDR3 sequences, with 36% as singletons. Study results and caveats: Comparison of patients with controls showed 4 to 6 TRBV segments more frequent in patients, TRBV5-6, TRBV5-1 and TRBV20-1 among them.

The antigens of these receptors remain unknown. Input material: blood. The receptor set was obtained from a girl aged 10 to 17 with multiple sclerosis.

This clonotype was seen at least ten times. The rearrangement links TRBV6-5 to TRBJ1-2, with 9 nucleotides matching TRBD1. V was pared by 4 bases and J by 8 bases, with 5 bases of the junction left unmatched. Germline values: CDR1 MNHEY, CDR2 SVGAGI. CDR3 length: 13 residues. Here the CDR3 DNA reads TGTGCCAGCAGTTGGACAGGGGATAGCGGCTACACCTTC. Its translation is CASSWTGDSGYTF.

This chain links TRBV7-9 with TRBJ1-1; D call uncertain. V gave up 7 bases and J gave up 1 base, with 10 bases separating them. Germline V gene lookup returns CDR1 SEHNR and CDR2 FQNEAQ (reference sequence). This CDR3 comprises 13 residues. In nucleotides, the CDR3 is TGTGCCAGCATCTCGGGCCCGAACACTGAAGCTTTCTTT. This codes for CASISGPNTEAFF.